The rows below give T cell receptor beta chains drawn from one sample of a study of blood T cell repertoires in COVID-19. The table came from immunoSEQ multiplex PCR; TCRdb's copy has only in-frame clones and leaves some out. Among fewer than 200,000 clones listed, roughly 79% were seen once. Source material: peripheral blood. These receptors all come from a woman of 80 years or more with COVID-19, enrolled during active disease. Each CDR3 is given with its conserved first and last residue. D genes are given only for firm matches. The size entry is marked missing in some rows and otherwise reads once, few, many or a size class.

.	TRBV7-6	TRBJ2-2	.	CASSLVYTGELFF	TGTGCCAGCAGCTTAGTATACACCGGGGAGCTGTTTTTT
.	TRBV5-1	TRBJ1-2	.	CASSEGYNYGYTF	TGCGCCAGCAGCGAGGGATATAACTATGGCTACACCTTC
.	TRBV3-1/TRBV3-2	TRBJ1-4	.	CASSQGGGLFF	TGTGCCAGCAGCCAAGGCGGGGGGCTGTTTTTT
.	TRBV28	TRBJ1-5	.	CASVGPTGQGNQPQHF	TGTGCCAGCGTTGGCCCTACAGGTCAAGGCAATCAGCCCCAGCATTTT
TRBD2	TRBV5-6	TRBJ2-2	.	CASSYLAGAGELFF	TGTGCCAGCAGCTACCTAGCGGGAGCCGGGGAGCTGTTTTTT
.	TRBV20-1	TRBJ2-7	.	CSASLGAWAYEQYF	TGCAGTGCTAGTCTGGGGGCCTGGGCCTACGAGCAGTACTTC
.	TRBV2	TRBJ2-1	.	CASSEGGYNEQFF	TGTGCCAGCAGTGAGGGAGGATACAATGAGCAGTTCTTC
.	TRBV27	TRBJ2-7	.	CASSFQIPGSLGYEQYF	TGTGCCAGCAGTTTCCAAATCCCCGGGTCCCTGGGCTACGAGCAGTACTTC
TRBD2	TRBV5-1	TRBJ2-5	.	CASSPLGSGRAQETQYF	TGCGCCAGCAGCCCACTGGGGAGCGGGAGGGCCCAAGAGACCCAGTACTTC
TRBD1	TRBV27	TRBJ1-2	.	CASSPRTGSDGYTF	TGTGCCAGCAGTCCAAGGACAGGGAGTGATGGCTACACCTTC
TRBD1	TRBV28	TRBJ2-7	.	CASTTGQGDEQYF	TGTGCCAGCACCACCGGACAGGGAGACGAGCAGTACTTC
TRBD1	TRBV28	TRBJ1-2	.	CASSLGRGRSYGYTF	TGTGCCAGCAGTTTGGGCAGGGGGCGTTCCTATGGCTACACCTTC
TRBD1	TRBV5-1	TRBJ2-2	.	CASSEGQGGGELFF	TGCGCCAGCAGCGAAGGACAGGGAGGCGGGGAGCTGTTTTTT
TRBD1	TRBV10-3	TRBJ1-4	once	CAISEATGTGSEKLFF	TGTGCCATCAGTGAAGCTACCGGGACAGGGAGTGAAAAACTGTTTTTT
TRBD1	TRBV11-3	TRBJ1-2	.	CASSIDRENYGYTF	TGTGCCAGCAGTATAGACAGGGAAAACTATGGCTACACCTTC
TRBD1	TRBV2	TRBJ1-4	few	CASSYAGGWVEKLFF	TGTGCCAGCAGCTACGCAGGGGGCTGGGTTGAAAAACTGTTTTTT
.	TRBV28	TRBJ2-2	once	CASSLGRPGTGELFF	TGTGCCAGCAGTTTGGGGCGGCCGGGCACCGGGGAGCTGTTTTTT
TRBD1	TRBV5-1	TRBJ2-2	.	CASSLGTGRPGELFF	TGCGCCAGCAGCTTGGGGACAGGGCGTCCCGGGGAGCTGTTTTTT
.	TRBV29-1	TRBJ2-7	.	CSVEDALPPYEQYF	TGCAGCGTTGAAGATGCACTCCCCCCCTACGAGCAGTACTTC
.	TRBV7-3	TRBJ2-1	.	CASTLGRGYNEQFF	TGTGCCAGCACCCTGGGCAGGGGATACAATGAGCAGTTCTTC
TRBD1	TRBV19	TRBJ1-1	.	CASNNPGQGAVNTEAFF	TGTGCCAGTAATAACCCGGGACAGGGGGCTGTGAACACTGAAGCTTTCTTT
.	TRBV3-1/TRBV3-2	TRBJ2-7	.	CASSQNRASYEQYF	TGTGCCAGCAGCCAGAACAGGGCTTCCTACGAGCAGTACTTC
.	TRBV24-1	TRBJ2-5	.	CATSDVGTGETQYF	TGTGCCACCAGTGATGTCGGTACAGGGGAGACCCAGTACTTC
TRBD2	TRBV13	TRBJ2-3	.	CASSFQLAGVSDTQYF	TGTGCCAGCAGCTTTCAGCTAGCGGGAGTCTCAGATACGCAGTATTTT
TRBD1	TRBV6-5	TRBJ1-2	.	CASSSTTGENYGYTF	TGTGCCAGCAGCTCAACCACAGGGGAGAATTATGGCTACACCTTC
TRBD1	TRBV7-2	TRBJ2-5	few	CASSIYRGETQYF	TGTGCCAGCAGCATTTACAGGGGAGAGACCCAGTACTTC
.	TRBV9	TRBJ1-1	once	CASSPHRVNTEAFF	TGTGCCAGCAGCCCCCACAGGGTAAACACTGAAGCTTTCTTT
TRBD1	TRBV28	TRBJ1-2	few	CASRTGDISRGYTF	TGTGCCAGCCGCACAGGGGACATATCTAGAGGCTACACCTTC
.	TRBV5-8	TRBJ2-1	.	CASSPRDKQFF	TGTGCCAGCAGCCCCCGGGACAAGCAGTTCTTC
TRBD1	TRBV28	TRBJ1-2	.	CASSTRQGANYGYTF	TGTGCCAGCAGTACAAGACAGGGGGCCAACTATGGCTACACCTTC
.	TRBV11-3	TRBJ1-4	.	CASSLEAGLLFF	TGTGCCAGCAGCTTAGAAGCGGGGTTGTTGTTTTTT
.	TRBV2	TRBJ2-7	.	CASSESGTGTYEQYF	TGTGCCAGCAGTGAAAGCGGGACAGGAACCTACGAGCAGTACTTC
TRBD1	TRBV7-9	TRBJ1-1	.	CASSRSGTGVDEAFF	TGTGCCAGCAGCAGATCCGGGACAGGGGTAGATGAAGCTTTCTTT
.	TRBV28	TRBJ1-2	few	CASSTLTGNNGYTF	TGTGCCAGCAGTACACTGACAGGAAACAATGGCTACACCTTC
TRBD2	TRBV27	TRBJ2-7	.	CASRTGLAGGIGYEQYF	TGTGCCAGCCGCACTGGACTAGCGGGGGGTATAGGCTACGAGCAGTACTTC
.	TRBV5-5	TRBJ1-1	.	CASSQRDKNTEAFF	TGTGCCAGCAGCCAACGGGACAAGAACACTGAAGCTTTCTTT
TRBD2	TRBV3-1/TRBV3-2	TRBJ2-7	.	CASSQSSGRPAYEQYF	TGTGCCAGCAGCCAGTCTAGCGGGAGGCCGGCCTACGAGCAGTACTTC
TRBD1	TRBV6-5	TRBJ2-7	once	CASSRTGPPDEQYF	TGTGCCAGCAGCAGGACAGGGCCGCCTGACGAGCAGTACTTC